This passage covers 28 T cell receptor beta chains from one sample sequenced in a study of CD8 T cells in ankylosing spondylitis (dated by TCRdb to about 2017). The method behind the library was 5' RACE. These reads were obtained on an Illumina HiSeq 2500. Starting from the raw public reads, TCRdb applied fastp trimming at Q25, assembled clones with MiXCR and retained in-frame beta chains. Rows with a matching CDR3 protein are joined into one entry that keeps the most common DNA and genes. This sample holds 250,000 to 400,000 distinct CDR3 sequences; 9.5% to 13% were observed only once. Together, the top ten hold more than 7% of the sample. The sample comprised blood, either unsorted or a sorted T cell fraction (not recorded which). These receptors came from a female donor with ankylosing spondylitis or in good health (not recorded which).

The CDR3 DNA reads as TGCAGTGCTAGTCCCATAGCGGGAGCTCCAGATACGCAGTATTTT. This encodes CSASPIAGAPDTQYF. The chain combines TRBV20-1 with TRBJ2-3; 9 bases map to TRBD2. From germline, CDR1 is DFQATT and CDR2 SNEGSKA (reference sequence). The CDR3 covers 15 residues. J gave up 4 bases and V 3 bases, and 8 bases lay outside the gene matches.

This clonotype was picked up many times. The chain employs TRBV7-9 and TRBJ1-2; D uncertain. This CDR3 region has 14 residues. The germline V and J ends were trimmed by 1 base and 5 bases, with 11 bases remaining between them. From germline, CDR1 is SEHNR and CDR2 FQNEAQ (reference sequence). The CDR3 DNA is TGTGCCAGCAGCTTAGACAGCGTCATTTATGGCTACACCTTC. Residues: CASSLDSVIYGYTF.

This clonotype has ten or more counts. The genes are TRBV20-1 and TRBJ1-4; D is unclear. Trimming took 3 bases from V and 6 from J, leaving 14 bases between them. The V gene's germline CDR1 is DFQATT and CDR2 SNEGSKA (reference sequence). The CDR3 loop spans 14 amino acids. CDR3 amino acids: CSASNPTADEKLFF. Written as DNA, the CDR3 is TGCAGTGCTAGTAATCCTACGGCAGATGAAAAACTGTTTTTT.

This rearrangement joins TRBV5-6 to TRBJ2-7; 7 nucleotides align to TRBD1. This CDR3 has 15 amino acids. V dropped 2 bases and J dropped 1; count of bases not matched to a gene: 6. Germline-derived CDR1 and CDR2 are SGHDT and YYEEEE. The CDR3 loop reads CASSFKQGFSYEQYF. Here the CDR3 DNA reads TGTGCCAGCAGCTTCAAACAGGGGTTTTCCTACGAGCAGTACTTC.

This clonotype was counted at least ten times. The chain uses TRBV20-1 and TRBJ1-4, with D possibly TRBD1 on 6 matching bases. Trimming removed 3 bases at V and 7 bases at J, with 9 bases between. From germline, CDR1 is DFQATT and CDR2 SNEGSKA (reference sequence). The length of the CDR3 is 12 residues. The CDR3 DNA follows: TGCAGTGCTAGGGTACAGGGTGAAAAACTGTTTTTT. Translated, it gives CSARVQGEKLFF.

This chain links TRBV11-2 with TRBJ2-5, with a possible D match to TRBD2 (5 bases). This CDR3 has 17 residues. Germline CDR1 reads SGHAT; CDR2 reads FQNNGV. V lost 4 bases and J lost 5, with 23 bases in between. The CDR3: CASSSSLGRSRGETQYF. The CDR3 DNA is TGTGCCAGCAGCTCCTCCCTCGGCAGGAGCAGAGGGGAGACCCAGTACTTC.

This chain uses TRBV2 with TRBJ2-1, with 10 bases lining up with TRBD1. This CDR3 spans 14 amino acids. Germline loops: CDR1 SNHLY, CDR2 FYNNEI. Trimming took 9 bases from V and 9 from J; bases not matched to a gene: 11. CDR3 region: CASPSGQGVFEQFF. Written as DNA, the CDR3 is TGTGCCAGTCCCTCCGGACAGGGGGTATTTGAGCAGTTCTTC.

The V gene is TRBV2, the J gene TRBJ2-2; 10 bases map to TRBD1. V shed 6 bases and J 5 bases; nucleotides not matched to a gene: 9. The germline V gene has CDR1 SNHLY and CDR2 FYNNEI. The CDR3 has 16 amino acids. The CDR3 here is CASRGQTGGGTGELFF. CDR3 in DNA: TGTGCCAGCAGGGGGCAGACAGGGGGCGGTACCGGGGAGCTGTTTTTT.

In this sample, this clonotype turned up many times. The chain is built from TRBV9 and TRBJ2-5; no definite D call. This CDR3 spans 12 amino acids. V was trimmed by 3 bases and J by 4 bases, leaving 7 bases between them. Per germline, CDR1 SGDLS and CDR2 YYNGEE. The CDR3 DNA is TGTGCCAGCAGCGCCCGTGGAGAGACCCAGTACTTC. The encoded protein is CASSARGETQYF.

CDR3 DNA: TGTGCCTGGAGCCCTCCGGGCGGGAGTCGCTATTTT. It encodes CAWSPPGGSRYF. This rearrangement joins TRBV30 to TRBJ2-3; 7 nucleotides match TRBD2. The CDR3 runs 12 residues. The ends lost 3 bases at V and 15 bases at J; junction bases unmatched: 12. Germline CDR1 reads GTSNPN; CDR2 reads SVGIG (reference sequence).

This clonotype was observed at least ten times. The CDR3 region is CASSQDLVAGGELFF. Here the CDR3 DNA reads TGTGCCAGCAGCCAAGATCTGGTAGCGGGCGGGGAGCTGTTTTTT. This chain uses TRBV3-1 with TRBJ2-2; 7 bases are shared with TRBD2. Germline-derived CDR1 and CDR2 are LGHDT and YNNKEL (reference sequence). The CDR3 length is 15 residues. The V and J ends lost 0 bases and 7 bases, in that order; junction bases with no gene match: 5.

The J gene is TRBJ2-7, the V gene TRBV29-1; D not resolved. The CDR3 contains 15 residues. The germline V and J ends were trimmed by 2 bases and 4 bases, with 18 bases remaining between them. Germline V gives CDR1 SQVTM, CDR2 ANQGSEA. CDR3 in amino acids: CSVEILEVTTYEQYF. CDR3 DNA: TGCAGCGTTGAAATACTGGAAGTAACGACTTACGAGCAGTACTTC.

This chain joins TRBV7-2 and TRBJ1-2, with D perhaps TRBD1 (5 bases). In germline, CDR1 is SGHTA, CDR2 FQGNSA. Trimming took off 4 bases at V and 5 bases at J, with 11 bases between the two ends. This CDR3 comprises 13 residues. The CDR3 nucleotides read TGTGCCAGCAGCTCCGTTCGGGGGTATGGCTACACCTTC. Residues: CASSSVRGYGYTF.

The chain carries TRBV27 and TRBJ1-1; perhaps TRBD1 as D (6 bases). Germline V gene sequence: CDR1 MNHEY, CDR2 SMNVEV (reference sequence). This CDR3 spans 18 amino acids. V gave up 6 bases and J gave up 4 bases, with 27 bases separating them. DNA of the CDR3: TGTGCCAGCAGCCAAATTCCCCCCCTTATACAGGGTTCCACTGAAGCTTTCTTT. Translation gives CASSQIPPLIQGSTEAFF.

The CDR3 sequence is CASSYWSRIKGEKLFF. CDR3 in DNA: TGTGCCAGCAGCTATTGGTCCCGGATTAAAGGTGAAAAACTGTTTTTT. J is TRBJ1-4 and V is TRBV5-8; D unclear. The CDR3 contains 16 residues. The V end lost 3 bases, the J end lost 7 bases, and 19 bases lay between the germline ends. Germline CDR1 and CDR2: SGHTS and YDEGEE.

This clonotype was picked up many times. The chain links TRBV29-1 to TRBJ2-7; D unclear. CDR3 length: 15 residues. The germline CDR1 and CDR2 sequences are SQVTM and ANQGSEA. V lost 4 bases to trimming and J lost 3 bases, with 19 bases between them. In nucleotides, the CDR3 is TGCAGCGTTGCCCTACGGACCCCTCCGAACTACGAGCAGTACTTC. Protein: CSVALRTPPNYEQYF.

In DNA, the CDR3 is TGCGCCAGCTCTTTGGGACAGGGGGATGAAGCTTTCTTT. Its protein product is CASSLGQGDEAFF. The J gene is TRBJ1-1, the V gene TRBV5-1; TRBD1 aligns across 11 bases. Germline lookup yields CDR1 SGHRS and CDR2 YFSETQ. The CDR3 is 13 amino acids. V dropped 7 bases and J dropped 7; count of bases not matched to a gene: 6.

At least ten counts were recorded for this clonotype. The chain couples TRBV20-1 to TRBJ2-1; 10 nucleotides line up with TRBD2. Germline CDR1 reads DFQATT; CDR2 reads SNEGSKA (reference sequence). J lost 6 bases, V lost 4 bases, and 3 bases had no gene match. The CDR3 spans 13 residues. The CDR3 DNA reads as TGCAGTGCTACCTGGACTAGCGGCAATGAGCAGTTCTTC. This translates into CSATWTSGNEQFF.

In its sample, this clonotype was seen many times. This rearrangement joins TRBV6-5 to TRBJ2-2; D remains ambiguous. V was pared by 2 bases and J by 7 bases, with 11 bases between. The CDR3 totals 14 residues. The germline V gene has CDR1 MNHEY and CDR2 SVGAGI. Written as DNA, the CDR3 is TGTGCCAGCAGTTACCCCCGAGATAACGGGGAGCTGTTTTTT. Its protein is CASSYPRDNGELFF.

This clonotype was seen at least ten times. The chain combines TRBV12-3 or TRBV12-4 with TRBJ2-2; D unresolved. The V end lost 11 bases, the J end lost 1 base, and 5 bases lay between the germline ends. The CDR3 length is 11 residues. CDR3 protein: CALQNTGELFF. The CDR3 region has the DNA TGTGCCCTCCAGAACACCGGGGAGCTGTTTTTT.

The chain joins TRBV4-3 to TRBJ1-4; the D is unclear. The V gene's germline CDR1 is LGHNA and CDR2 YSLEER. The CDR3 consists of 13 residues. V was trimmed by 0 bases and J by 8 bases, leaving 7 bases between them. The CDR3 loop is CASSQEGYEKLFF. CDR3 bases: TGCGCCAGCAGCCAAGAGGGGTACGAAAAACTGTTTTTT.

At least ten counts were recorded for this clonotype. The genes are TRBV10-2 and TRBJ2-2; tentative D call: TRBD2 (6 bases). V was shortened by 3 bases and J by 3 bases, with 11 bases between the two germline ends. CDR3 length: 15 amino acids. The germline V gene encodes CDR1 WSHSY and CDR2 SAAADI. CDR3 sequence: CASSEAGAYTGELFF. As DNA, the CDR3 is TGCGCCAGCAGTGAAGCGGGTGCCTACACCGGGGAGCTGTTTTTT.

This clonotype was found many times. V is TRBV12-3 or TRBV12-4 and J is TRBJ2-1; D assignment may be TRBD1 or TRBD2 (5 bases each). CDR3 length equals 17 residues. Trimming shortened V by 6 bases and J by 10 bases, and 28 bases separated the two germline ends. The CDR3 here is CASSFLSGAELPNEQFF. The CDR3 coding sequence is TGTGCCAGCAGCTTTTTATCCGGGGCGGAACTGCCTAACGAGCAGTTCTTC.

This clonotype was counted a few times. CDR3 protein: CSVVGSDRQFF. CDR3 DNA sequence: TGCAGCGTTGTGGGATCGGATAGGCAGTTCTTC. The chain employs TRBV29-1 and TRBJ2-1; D call uncertain. The CDR3 is 11 residues long. Germline loops: CDR1 SQVTM, CDR2 ANQGSEA. V lost 4 bases, J lost 12 bases, and 13 bases lay in between.

The V gene is TRBV20-1, the J gene TRBJ1-2, with D possibly TRBD1 on 5 matching bases. Trimming took 5 bases from V and 8 from J, leaving 18 bases between them. The germline V gene encodes CDR1 DFQATT and CDR2 SNEGSKA (reference sequence). The CDR3 is 13 residues long. CDR3 sequence reads: CSAARGVRGGYTF. CDR3 nucleotides: TGCAGTGCTGCCCGGGGGGTCCGGGGAGGCTACACCTTC.

This clonotype was counted only a few times. The chain couples TRBV5-1 to TRBJ2-3; 15 bases map to TRBD2. V trimming: 4 bases; J trimming: 0 bases; junction bases outside the gene matches: 6. The CDR3 is 18 amino acids. In germline, CDR1 is SGHRS, CDR2 YFSETQ. The CDR3 bases are TGCGCCAGCAGCGAGGGGACTAGCGGGAGGCCCAGCACAGATACGCAGTATTTT. It yields the protein CASSEGTSGRPSTDTQYF.

This clonotype was seen repeatedly, ten times or more. The chain recombines TRBV6-5 with TRBJ1-5; D is undetermined. The CDR3 has 16 residues. Germline loops: CDR1 MNHEY, CDR2 SVGAGI. The V gene lost 4 bases and the J gene lost 2 bases, with 15 bases spanning the gap. CDR3 bases: TGTGCCAGCAGTTTGGTGTGGAGTAGGGGCAATCAGCCCCAGCATTTT. Protein: CASSLVWSRGNQPQHF.

The J gene is TRBJ2-3, the V gene TRBV4-2; 9 bases map to TRBD2. CDR3 length: 18 amino acids. Per the germline V gene, CDR1 is LGHNA and CDR2 is YNFKEQ. V lost 0 bases and J lost 5; bases outside the gene matches: 12. The CDR3 loop is CASSQESGRTRGGDTQYF. The CDR3 coding sequence is TGTGCCAGCAGCCAAGAGAGCGGGAGGACTAGAGGAGGAGATACGCAGTATTTT.